This TCR beta chain was documented in a study of immune characterization of retroperitoneal liposarcoma. TCRdb reprocessed the PCR reads with MiXCR, giving one entry per CDR3 protein. This sample carries about 11,000 distinct CDR3 sequences, 22% of them seen once, and the ten largest clones take around 8.9%. The sequencing sample was made of blood. The source is a female donor with retroperitoneal liposarcoma.

CDR3 sequence (DNA): TGCGCCAGCAGCCTCCGGGGACAGGGGGCAGGTAATGAGCAGTTCTTC. It translates to CASSLRGQGAGNEQFF. V gene TRBV5-1 combines with J gene TRBJ2-1, with 12 bases aligning to TRBD1. The CDR3 contains 16 residues. Unmatched junction bases numbered 9, after V lost 4 bases and J lost 7 bases. Germline V gene lookup returns CDR1 SGHRS and CDR2 YFSETQ.